Listed below are T cell receptor beta chains from one sample, sequenced in a study of PD-1 blockade in classical Hodgkin lymphoma. Generated by immunoSEQ multiplex PCR, the TCRdb table keeps only in-frame clones and is missing some. Of about 94,000 clones in the sample, 85% to 90% were seen once. The sequenced sample was peripheral blood mononuclear cells (PBMCs), obtained before the second cycle of nivolumab. The source of these receptors is a human donor with classical Hodgkin lymphoma. The CDR3 runs from the conserved cysteine through the conserved F or W. Expanded clones are given a class, and other clones once, few, many or no size at all.

CASSYGQGAPGANVLTF	.	TRBV5-6	TRBJ2-6
CASSFSTSFTGELFF	.	TRBV5-6	TRBJ2-2
CASSPKIGSNQPQHF	.	TRBV7-6	TRBJ1-5
CASSLLSSYNSPLHF	once	TRBV27	TRBJ1-6
CASSVYRGTEAFF	.	TRBV7-3	TRBJ1-1
CASSLGAQDTQYF	.	TRBV7-9	TRBJ2-3
CASSITGTSSYEQYF	.	TRBV7-2	TRBJ2-7
CASRLGVGKNQPQHF	once	TRBV12-2	TRBJ1-5
CASRSTGELFF	.	TRBV6-5	TRBJ2-2
CASSFFLDRGHDQPQHF	.	TRBV28	TRBJ1-5
CASSPLSSYNEQFF	.	TRBV4-1	TRBJ2-1
CASSLQLTGQPKYF	.	TRBV7-2	TRBJ2-7
CATQASGNTEAFF	.	TRBV7-9	TRBJ1-1
CASSNDYGYTF	.	TRBV6-1	TRBJ1-2
CASSLAGALEQFF	.	TRBV27	TRBJ2-1
CASSFQDRTYEQYF	.	TRBV11-2	TRBJ2-7
CASSEGVAKNIQYF	.	TRBV2	TRBJ2-4
CASSLSGNSGEAFF	.	TRBV5-1	TRBJ1-1
CASTSTGGVNEQFF	.	TRBV10-2	TRBJ2-1
CATRTSGVTDTQYF	.	TRBV10-3	TRBJ2-3
CASSYSSPLSYEQYF	.	TRBV6-6	TRBJ2-7
CSARRPGGTGELFF	.	TRBV29-1	TRBJ2-2
CAISGGQKETQYF	.	TRBV10-3	TRBJ2-5
CASSLLGGQETQYF	.	TRBV27	TRBJ2-5
CASSGEWSSPLHF	.	TRBV6-5	TRBJ1-6
CAISEGGKETQYF	.	TRBV10-3	TRBJ2-5
CASKGRGGTGEKGETPTNEKLFF	once	TRBV10-1	TRBJ1-4
CASRKLAGGSGELFF	.	TRBV5-6	TRBJ2-2
CASSSQAQAYEQYF	.	TRBV5-6	TRBJ2-7
CASSLPPGTVYNEQFF	.	TRBV7-6	TRBJ2-1
CASSFGGPHEQYF	.	TRBV27	TRBJ2-7
CATSRDVLPNTGELFF	.	TRBV15	TRBJ2-2
CASSDITSGSSNTQYF	.	TRBV28	TRBJ2-3
CASSYDWNTGELFF	.	TRBV6-5	TRBJ2-2
CASSLDVAATDTQYF	.	TRBV28	TRBJ2-3
CASSARTAPYEQYF	.	TRBV6-5	TRBJ2-7
CASSGRLSLRGRASYEQYF	.	TRBV28	TRBJ2-7
CASSSRESGNTIYF	.	TRBV28	TRBJ1-3
CASSTRDTNTEAFF	.	TRBV19	TRBJ1-1
CASSRTRSTLYEQYF	.	TRBV19	TRBJ2-7
CASSLSSGVQAFF	.	TRBV7-8	TRBJ1-1
CASMRLDSGNTIYF	many	TRBV10-2	TRBJ1-3